The 23 T cell receptor beta chains below were found in one sample sequenced in a study of shared clonotypes between healthy human individuals. Using immunoSEQ multiplex PCR, the repertoire was profiled, and TCRdb retains in-frame clones only, with some absent. The data show around 980,000 clones, around 78% seen once. The sample consisted of memory CD4+ T cells from PBMCs. This sample's subset: CD45RA-negative fraction. These receptors originate from a man younger than 35 in good health. Some clones in this sample may be carry-over from other donors' samples.

CDR3 nucleotides: TGTGCCAGCAGCTCCGTGGGCCCGAGGAGTGGCTACACCTTC. Translated, it gives CASSSVGPRSGYTF. This chain uses TRBV11-2 with TRBJ1-2, with unresolved D. Between the trimmed V and J ends, which lost 4 bases and 7 bases, there was a span of 16 bases. The CDR3 spans 14 residues. Germline CDR1 SGHAT, CDR2 FQNNGV.

The chain links TRBV28 to TRBJ2-1, with D hard to call. The V gene lost 3 bases and the J gene lost 4 bases, with 4 bases spanning the gap. CDR3 length equals 12 residues. The germline V gene encodes CDR1 MDHEN and CDR2 SYDVKM. The CDR3 bases are TGTGCCAGCAGTTTTAGGTACAATGAGCAGTTCTTC. The encoded protein is CASSFRYNEQFF.

This chain joins TRBV19 and TRBJ2-7, with 9 bases matching TRBD1. V shed 6 bases and J 5 bases; nucleotides not matched to a gene: 8. The germline V gene encodes CDR1 LNHDA and CDR2 SQIVND (reference sequence). This CDR3 is 14 amino acids long. The CDR3 spells CASRQTGGGHEQYF. The CDR3 nucleotides are TGTGCCAGTAGGCAAACAGGGGGCGGACACGAGCAGTACTTC.

The chain employs TRBV5-1 and TRBJ1-4, with 10 bases identical to TRBD1. V gave up 1 base and J gave up 8 bases; unmatched junction bases: 8. The CDR3 has 16 amino acids. Looked up from germline, CDR1 is SGHRS and CDR2 is YFSETQ. This CDR3 is CASSLTDRGRGEKLFF. Written as DNA, the CDR3 is TGCGCCAGCAGCTTGACCGACAGGGGGCGAGGAGAAAAACTGTTTTTT.

The chain joins TRBV6-5 to TRBJ2-3; TRBD2 matches at 7 bases. The CDR3 loop spans 14 amino acids. Trimming took 0 bases from V and 4 from J; bases not matched to a gene: 1. CDR1 and CDR2 from the germline V gene are MNHEY and SVGAGI. The CDR3 spells CASSYSGGADTQYF. The CDR3 DNA follows: TGTGCCAGCAGTTACTCGGGAGGGGCAGATACGCAGTATTTT.

J is TRBJ2-3 and V is TRBV28; possible D gene TRBD2, 5 bases. The germline CDR1 and CDR2 sequences are MDHEN and SYDVKM. Trimming removed 3 bases from V and 4 bases from J, with 11 bases in between. The CDR3 covers 14 residues. The CDR3 region is CASSLDFRADTQYF. CDR3 in DNA: TGTGCCAGCAGTTTGGACTTTCGAGCAGATACGCAGTATTTT.

The chain is built from TRBV19 and TRBJ1-5, with a weak D call TRBD1 (5 bases). The CDR3 runs 14 residues. Deletions cut 9 bases from V and 11 bases from J, with 23 bases between. Germline CDR1 LNHDA, CDR2 SQIVND (reference sequence). The DNA for the CDR3 is TGTGCCAGCCGGGACCTCCGTGCAACCTCGGCCCAGCATTTT. Its protein is CASRDLRATSAQHF.

This clone was picked up one time. The V call is TRBV5-1, the J call TRBJ2-1; 9 bases match TRBD1. In germline, CDR1 is SGHRS, CDR2 YFSETQ. J gave up 7 bases and V 3 bases, and 8 bases lay outside the gene matches. This CDR3 spans 15 amino acids. CDR3 amino acids: CASSSKTGGGNEQFF. In nucleotides, the CDR3 is TGCGCCAGCAGCTCGAAGACAGGGGGAGGGAATGAGCAGTTCTTC.

The chain combines TRBV6-5 with TRBJ2-7; D gene ambiguous. V was pared by 7 bases and J by 5 bases, with 21 bases between. The CDR3 is 15 amino acids. Germline CDR1 is MNHEY and CDR2 is SVGAGI. This chain's CDR3 is CASTPRRFQQDEQYF. The CDR3 DNA follows: TGTGCCAGCACCCCCCGGCGCTTCCAGCAGGACGAGCAGTACTTC.

The chain uses TRBV5-6 and TRBJ2-2; 9 nucleotides align to TRBD2. The CDR3 contains 16 residues. Germline loops: CDR1 SGHDT, CDR2 YYEEEE. V dropped 0 bases and J dropped 3; count of bases not matched to a gene: 3. The CDR3 DNA reads TGTGCCAGCAGCTTGGATCCTAGCGGGGACACCGGGGAGCTGTTTTTT. Translation: CASSLDPSGDTGELFF.

The chain has TRBV5-1 and TRBJ2-2; 7 positions agree with TRBD1. V was clipped by 0 bases and J by 7 bases; unmatched bases: 6. CDR3 length: 15 amino acids. Germline CDR1 SGHRS, CDR2 YFSETQ. The CDR3 sequence is CASSLAEGAGGELFF. For the CDR3, the DNA is TGCGCCAGCAGCTTGGCCGAGGGGGCAGGCGGGGAGCTGTTTTTT.

CDR3 sequence reads: CTLEGREASAGNCGTILSGDTQYF. The CDR3 DNA sequence: TGCACCCTTGAGGGGAGGGAAGCATCTGCGGGAAACTGTGGGACGATCCTCTCCGGGGATACGCAGTATTTT. The V call is TRBV29-1, the J call TRBJ2-3; TRBD2 matches 7 bases. Germline V gene data show CDR1 as SQVTM and CDR2 as ANQGSEA. This CDR3 region has 24 residues.

This clone appeared a few times. This sequence joins TRBV6-1 and TRBJ2-5, with a weak D call TRBD2 (5 bases). Germline V CDR1 and CDR2: MNHNS, SASEGT. The CDR3 consists of 17 residues. V was trimmed by 3 bases and J by 2 bases, leaving 19 bases between them. CDR3 DNA: TGTGCCAGCAGTGACTGGTGGTCCAGCGGTGAACAAGAGACCCAGTACTTC. This codes for CASSDWWSSGEQETQYF.

As for this clone: Mismatch with germline at one junction end may stem from a read error. This chain uses TRBV7-9 with TRBJ2-7; D unclear. Per germline, CDR1 SEHNR and CDR2 FQNEAQ (reference sequence). The CDR3 is made up of 15 amino acids. The CDR3 sequence: CTSSQTARPSEEQYF. The CDR3 DNA sequence: TGTACCAGCAGCCAGACCGCAAGGCCGTCGGAAGAGCAGTACTTC. Based on the CDR3 plus reference TRBV7-9 and TRBJ2-7, the full variable domain is DTGVSQNPRHKITKRGQNVTFRCDPISEHNRLYWYRQTLGQGPEFLTYFQNEAQLEKSRLLSDRFSAERPKGSFSTLEIQRTEQGDSAMYLCTSSQTARPSEEQYFGPGTRLTVT.

The gene calls are TRBV6-5 and TRBJ2-7, with D unclear. Between the trimmed V and J ends, which lost 6 bases and 3 bases, there was a span of 12 bases. The CDR3 runs 13 residues. In germline, CDR1 is MNHEY, CDR2 SVGAGI. Here the CDR3 DNA reads TGTGCCAGCAGACCTCTGGTTGGCTACGAGCAGTACTTC. As protein: CASRPLVGYEQYF.

This clone was seen a handful of times. The V call is TRBV10-1, the J call TRBJ1-5; D ambiguous. The CDR3 spans 9 residues. The V end lost 6 bases, the J end lost 9 bases, and 3 bases lay between the germline ends. The germline V gene has CDR1 WNHNN and CDR2 SYGVQD (reference sequence). The CDR3 sequence is CASRRPQHF. In DNA form, the CDR3 reads TGCGCCAGCAGAAGGCCCCAGCATTTT.

This chain joins TRBV2 and TRBJ2-5; D not resolved. The CDR3 is 13 residues long. Germline V gene sequence: CDR1 SNHLY, CDR2 FYNNEI. V gave up 4 bases and J gave up 2 bases, with 8 bases separating them. CDR3 DNA sequence: TGTGCCAGCAGTGCCAGGCGACAAGAGACCCAGTACTTC. It specifies CASSARRQETQYF. Combining the CDR3 with reference TRBV2 and TRBJ2-5 gives the whole variable domain EPEVTQTPSHQVTQMGQEVILRCVPISNHLYFYWYRQILGQKVEFLVSFYNNEISEKSEIFDDQFSVERPDGSNFTLKIRSTKLEDSAMYFCASSARRQETQYFGPGTRLLVL.

J is TRBJ2-2 and V is TRBV5-6; possible D gene TRBD2, 7 bases. Trimming stripped 6 bases from V and 5 bases from J, with 14 bases between. Germline V CDR1 and CDR2: SGHDT, YYEEEE. The CDR3 consists of 14 residues. CDR3 in amino acids: CASTRRGATGELFF. CDR3 DNA sequence: TGTGCCAGCACCCGACGGGGGGCTACCGGGGAGCTGTTTTTT. Filled out from reference TRBV5-6 and TRBJ2-2, the complete variable domain reads DAGVTQSPTHLIKTRGQQVTLRCSPKSGHDTVSWYQQALGQGPQFIFQYYEEEERQRGNFPDRFSGHQFPNYSSELNVNALLLGDSALYLCASTRRGATGELFFGEGSRLTVL.

The V call is TRBV18, the J call TRBJ2-2; 8 bases fit TRBD1. Germline lookup yields CDR1 KGHSH and CDR2 LQKENI. The CDR3 length is 14 residues. The ends lost 5 bases at V and 3 bases at J; junction bases unmatched: 2. This CDR3 is CASSGGQDTGELFF. The CDR3 DNA follows: TGTGCCAGCTCAGGGGGACAGGACACCGGGGAGCTGTTTTTT.

This clone was recorded only once. The rearrangement uses TRBV11-2 and TRBJ1-4; 7 positions match TRBD1. This CDR3 region has 13 residues. Germline V gene lookup returns CDR1 SGHAT and CDR2 FQNNGV. Losses at the gene ends were 10 bases for V and 5 bases for J; bases not matched to a gene: 7. DNA of the CDR3: TGTGCCATTACGACAGGGCTAAATGAAAAACTGTTTTTT. Its translation is CAITTGLNEKLFF. Full variable domain (rest looked up from reference TRBV11-2 and TRBJ1-4): EAGVAQSPRYKIIEKRQSVAFWCNPISGHATLYWYQQILGQGPKLLIQFQNNGVVDDSQLPKDRFSAERLKGVDSTLKIQPAKLEDSAVYLCAITTGLNEKLFFGSGTQLSVL.

J is TRBJ1-5 and V is TRBV20-1; D is ambiguous. V shed 5 bases and J shed 4 bases, with 6 bases lying between them. Germline V CDR1 and CDR2: DFQATT, SNEGSKA (reference sequence). This CDR3 spans 11 amino acids. In DNA, the CDR3 is TGCAGTGCTTTGGGGAATCAGCCCCAGCATTTT. As protein: CSALGNQPQHF.

This clone was seen more than once but under ten times. This CDR3 is also generated by other DNA sequences in the sample. This chain uses TRBV27 with TRBJ1-2, with 8 bases lining up with TRBD1. The CDR3 spans 13 residues. Unmatched junction bases numbered 7, after V lost 6 bases and J lost 7 bases. The germline V gene encodes CDR1 MNHEY and CDR2 SMNVEV (reference sequence). CDR3 sequence (DNA): TGTGCCAGCAGCCCGGACAGGGTTGGTGGCTACACCTTC. It is translated as CASSPDRVGGYTF.

The chain has TRBV4-2 and TRBJ2-1; D not resolved. Germline V lookup: CDR1 LGHNA, CDR2 YNFKEQ. There are 13 residues in the CDR3. The germline V and J ends were trimmed by 0 bases and 3 bases, with 3 bases remaining between them. Here the CDR3 reads CASSQDIYNEQFF. The CDR3 coding sequence is TGTGCCAGCAGCCAAGATATCTACAATGAGCAGTTCTTC.